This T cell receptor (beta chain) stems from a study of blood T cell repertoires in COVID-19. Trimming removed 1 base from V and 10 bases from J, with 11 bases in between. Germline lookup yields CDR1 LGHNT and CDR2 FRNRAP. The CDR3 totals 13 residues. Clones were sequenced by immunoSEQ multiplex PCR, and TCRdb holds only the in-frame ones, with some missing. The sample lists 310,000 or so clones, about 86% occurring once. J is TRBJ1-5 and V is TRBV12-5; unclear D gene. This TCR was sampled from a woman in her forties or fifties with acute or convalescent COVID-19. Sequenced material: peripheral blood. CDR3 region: CASGLGRDRPQHF. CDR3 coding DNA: TGTGCTAGTGGTTTGGGGAGGGATCGACCCCAGCATTTT.